The sample holds a few counts of the clone carrying this TCR beta chain. Antigen: not known. This record comes from a study of T cell repertoires in cytomegalovirus infection. The wider study: Both recently identified HLA-C-restricted and well-studied HLA-B-restricted CMV epitopes were used in the study. Public TCR beta signatures indicated both CMV infection and matching HLA type. Study-wide findings and caveats: Predominance within the ex vivo response was attributable to HLA-C-restricted CMV-specific TCR beta clonotypes. Public TCR beta family frequency separated CMV-and-HLA carriers, including in an independent cohort.

Per the germline V gene, CDR1 is MNHEY and CDR2 is SVGEGT. The CDR3 loop spans 16 amino acids. The V gene end was trimmed by 6 bases and the J gene end by 9 bases; junction bases not matched to a gene: 15. TCRdb analysed the reads with MiXCR anew, one entry per CDR3 protein. This repertoire shows approximately 730,000 distinct CDR3 sequences, roughly 33% found once; its top ten account for roughly 18%. This chain links TRBV6-2 or TRBV6-3 with TRBJ2-1, with 9 bases that match TRBD2. Specimen: cultured PBMCs, collected from culture after CMV antigen stimulation. This receptor was taken from a human donor in good health (CMV status not recorded). Some clones in this sample may be carry-over from other donors' samples. Here the CDR3 reads CASSPLGGRASGEQFF. The CDR3 DNA reads as TGTGCCAGCAGCCCCCTAGGCGGGAGGGCCTCCGGTGAGCAGTTCTTC.